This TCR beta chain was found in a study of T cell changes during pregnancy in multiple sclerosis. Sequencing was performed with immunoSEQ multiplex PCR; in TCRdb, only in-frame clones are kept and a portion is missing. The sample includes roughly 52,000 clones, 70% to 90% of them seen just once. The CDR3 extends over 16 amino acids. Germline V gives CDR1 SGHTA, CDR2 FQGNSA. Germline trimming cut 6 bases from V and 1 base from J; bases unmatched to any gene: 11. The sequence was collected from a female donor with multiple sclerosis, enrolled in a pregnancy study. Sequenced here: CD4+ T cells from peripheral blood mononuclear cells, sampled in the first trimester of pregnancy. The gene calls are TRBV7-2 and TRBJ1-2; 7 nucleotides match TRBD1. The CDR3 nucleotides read TGTGCCAGCAGTACTACCGGGACAGCGTTTAACTATGGCTACACCTTC. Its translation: CASSTTGTAFNYGYTF.